Listed here is a single T cell receptor (beta chain). Method: immunoSEQ multiplex PCR; TCRdb's copy keeps in-frame clones and lacks some. Of 150,000 or so clones listed, about 80% are singletons. Participant age was roughly 18 to 100 years, and participants resided in approximately 25 US areas. Which cohort a participant joined came from the clinical history participants gave. What the recovered Cohort 3 donors had was two negative PCRs, clearance, or symptom resolution. The record originates from a study of blood T cell repertoires in COVID-19. Study summary: Samples taken during acute and convalescent COVID-19 were collected in the United States, Italy and Spain.

Germline V gene lookup returns CDR1 SGHTA and CDR2 FQGNSA. V trimming: 0 bases; J trimming: 10 bases; junction bases outside the gene matches: 8. The CDR3 length is 15 residues. V usage is TRBV7-2 and J usage is TRBJ2-1; 8 bases fit TRBD2. This sequence was found in a man aged 45-60 years who had recovered from COVID-19. Sequenced material: PBMCs or T cells enriched from blood (not recorded which). The CDR3 spells CASSLAGRGELEQFF. The CDR3 DNA is TGTGCCAGCAGCTTAGCGGGGCGGGGGGAATTAGAGCAGTTCTTC.